The clone carrying this TCR beta chain has only one observation. This specimen belongs to a study of blood T cells in healthy people across ages. Trimming took off 6 bases at V and 3 bases at J, with 5 bases between the two ends. The germline gives CDR1 LNHDA, CDR2 SQIVND (reference sequence). The CDR3 extends over 12 amino acids. The use of a sample-barcoded 5' primer and a J-beta primer mix characterized a second PCR of about 7 to 12 cycles. TCRdb independently ran MiXCR on the 5' RACE reads; one entry per CDR3 protein. The sample has hundreds of thousands of distinct CDR3 sequences, 35% to 40% seen once.

The chain has TRBV19 and TRBJ2-2; D gene uncertain. Sequencing was performed on blood. The TCR comes from a man aged 18 to 35 in good health. CDR3 in amino acids: CASRADTGELFF. In nucleotides, the CDR3 is TGTGCCAGTAGGGCAGACACCGGGGAGCTGTTTTTT.